Listed here is a single T cell receptor (beta chain). Its antigen is unknown. Template switching added a universal primer binding site, and final cDNA carried unique molecular identifiers. TCRdb used MiXCR to reprocess the 5' RACE reads, holding one entry per CDR3 protein. The sample carries a few hundred thousand distinct CDR3 sequences, 9% to 10% recorded once. The donor group consisted entirely of healthy Caucasians. This CDR3 spans 15 amino acids. CDR1 and CDR2 from the germline V gene are MNHEY and SVGAGI. V was pared by 6 bases and J by 0 bases, with 13 bases between. This record belongs to a study of identical twins. Overall study findings and caveats: Out-of-frame alpha sequences shared by twins were enriched for low generation probability. The models systematically underestimated how much out-of-frame TCR alpha was shared in monozygotic twins.

These records were also assigned to another study, of yellow fever vaccine responses in identical twins.

What was sequenced was PBMCs. This sequence joins TRBV6-5 and TRBJ2-3, with D possibly matching TRBD2 (6 bases). This TCR derives from a woman younger than 35 in good health. CDR3 sequence: CASSFGGTSTDTQYF. The CDR3 DNA sequence: TGTGCCAGCAGCTTCGGGGGAACTAGCACAGATACGCAGTATTTT.